This TCR beta chain was identified in a study of regulatory T cells in long-lasting Graves disease. Regarding the study as a whole: Compared with new cases, persistent Graves' patients showed reduced TCR diversity.

According to the study, TCR beta libraries were built with iRepertoire HTBI primers and CDR3-region Arm-PCR. MiXCR, run by TCRdb on the multiplex PCR reads, gives a single entry per CDR3 protein. The sample has 310,000 or so distinct CDR3 sequences; around 23% are singletons. Indicated time point: persistent/refractory GD, antithyroid drugs over 5 years with positive TRAb. Preparation of the TCR library used RNA extracted from PBMCs. Graves' disease diagnosis used American Thyroid Association guidelines. EDTA tubes received approximately 9 milliliters of collected peripheral blood. Germline V CDR1 and CDR2: SGHRS, YFSETQ. V was pared by 3 bases and J by 6 bases, with 5 bases of the junction left unmatched. The CDR3 spans 16 residues. Note on this clonotype: The antigen is undetermined.

The rearrangement links TRBV5-1 to TRBJ2-2, with 13 nucleotides matching TRBD2. The sequenced sample was peripheral blood mononuclear cells (PBMCs), obtained when the disease was refractory, from a patient treated with antithyroid drugs. The TCR comes from a female donor with Graves disease. The CDR3, as DNA: TGCGCCAGCAGCTACGGGACTAGCGGGAAAGCCGGGGAGCTGTTTTTT. Protein: CASSYGTSGKAGELFF. Full variable domain (outside the CDR3, taken from reference TRBV5-1 and TRBJ2-2): KAGVTQTPRYLIKTRGQQVTLSCSPISGHRSVSWYQQTPGQGLQFLFEYFSETQRNKGNFPGRFSGRQFSNSRSEMNVSTLELGDSALYLCASSYGTSGKAGELFFGEGSRLTVL.